This T cell receptor beta chain was retrieved from a study of CD8 T cells in Susac syndrome. The overall study: Each patient with Susac syndrome, at the time of blood draw, was therapy-naive, on corticosteroids, or on intravenous immunoglobulin alone.

CD8+ and CD4+ T cells circulating in blood were sequenced for TCR beta. The count of this clonotype is one. After extraction with the RNeasy kit, about 0.5 to 1 ug of the RNA was reverse transcribed using random hexamers. The CDR3 of TCR beta was amplified by immunoSEQ multiplex PCR across 54 Vbeta and 13 Jbeta. From the immunoSEQ multiplex PCR reads, TCRdb called clonotypes with MiXCR, one entry per CDR3 protein. The top ten clones hold 0.065% to 0.1% of a sample with approximately 150,000 distinct CDR3 sequences, nearly 97% of them seen once. The CDR3 is 14 amino acids. From germline, CDR1 is SGHAT and CDR2 FQNNGV. The V gene end was trimmed by 2 bases and the J gene end by 2 bases; junction bases not matched to a gene: 3.

This sequence originates from a human donor with Susac syndrome. The chain is built from TRBV11-2 and TRBJ2-7; 7 nucleotides agree with TRBD2. The sequenced material came from CD4+ T cells from PBMCs. CDR3 region: CASSLTGGPYEQYF. CDR3 sequence (DNA): TGTGCCAGCAGCTTAACGGGAGGCCCCTACGAGCAGTACTTC.